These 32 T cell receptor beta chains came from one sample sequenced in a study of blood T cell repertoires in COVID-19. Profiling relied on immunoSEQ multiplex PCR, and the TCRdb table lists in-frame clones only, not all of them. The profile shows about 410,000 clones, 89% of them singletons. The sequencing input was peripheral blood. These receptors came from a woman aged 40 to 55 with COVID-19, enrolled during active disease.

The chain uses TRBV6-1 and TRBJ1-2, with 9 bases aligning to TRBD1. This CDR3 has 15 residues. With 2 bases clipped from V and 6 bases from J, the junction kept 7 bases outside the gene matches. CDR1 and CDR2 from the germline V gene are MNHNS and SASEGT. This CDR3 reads CASSEKKDRGNGYTF. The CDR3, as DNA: TGTGCCAGCAGTGAAAAAAAGGACAGGGGAAATGGCTACACCTTC.

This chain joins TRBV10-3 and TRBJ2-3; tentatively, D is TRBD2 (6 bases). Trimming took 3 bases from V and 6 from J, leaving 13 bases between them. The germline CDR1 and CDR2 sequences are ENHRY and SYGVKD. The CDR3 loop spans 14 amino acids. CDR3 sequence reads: CAISDTRGLDTQYF. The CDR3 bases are TGTGCCATCAGTGACACTCGGGGGTTGGATACGCAGTATTTT.

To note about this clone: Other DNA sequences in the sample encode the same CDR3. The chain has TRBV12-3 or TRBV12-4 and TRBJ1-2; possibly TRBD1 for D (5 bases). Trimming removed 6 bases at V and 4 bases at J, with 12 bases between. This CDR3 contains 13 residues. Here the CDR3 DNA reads TGTGCCAGCAGCCAGGGAAAAGGCTATGGCTACACCTTC. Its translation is CASSQGKGYGYTF.

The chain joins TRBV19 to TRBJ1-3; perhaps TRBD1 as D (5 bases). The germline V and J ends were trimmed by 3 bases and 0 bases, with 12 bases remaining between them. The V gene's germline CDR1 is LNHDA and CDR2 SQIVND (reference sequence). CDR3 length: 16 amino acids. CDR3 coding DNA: TGTGCCAGTAGTATCGCACAGGTCAGCTCTGGAAACACCATATATTTT. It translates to CASSIAQVSSGNTIYF.

CDR3 in amino acids: CASSPGTGDYGYTF. Here the CDR3 DNA reads TGTGCCAGCTCGCCAGGGACGGGGGACTATGGCTACACCTTC. The V gene is TRBV18, the J gene TRBJ1-2; perhaps TRBD1 as D (5 bases). Germline-derived CDR1 and CDR2 are KGHSH and LQKENI. This CDR3 has 14 amino acids. Trimming removed 6 bases at V and 3 bases at J, with 14 bases between.

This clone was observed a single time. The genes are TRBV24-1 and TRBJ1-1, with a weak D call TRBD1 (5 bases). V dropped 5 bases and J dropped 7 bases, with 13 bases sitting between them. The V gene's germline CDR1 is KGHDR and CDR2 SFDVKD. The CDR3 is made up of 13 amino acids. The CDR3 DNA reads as TGTGCCACCAGTGTCGGGGGGTCAGATGAAGCTTTCTTT. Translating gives CATSVGGSDEAFF.

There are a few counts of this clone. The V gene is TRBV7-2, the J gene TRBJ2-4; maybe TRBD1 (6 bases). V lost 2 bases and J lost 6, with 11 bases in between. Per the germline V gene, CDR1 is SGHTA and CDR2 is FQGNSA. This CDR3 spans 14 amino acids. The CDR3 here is CASSLKPTGNIQYF. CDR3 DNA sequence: TGTGCCAGCAGCTTAAAGCCGACAGGAAACATTCAGTACTTC. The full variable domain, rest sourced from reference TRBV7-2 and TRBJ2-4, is GAGVSQSPSNKVTEKGKDVELRCDPISGHTALYWYRQSLGQGLEFLIYFQGNSAPDKSGLPSDRFSAERTGGSVSTLTIQRTQQEDSAVYLCASSLKPTGNIQYFGAGTRLSVL.

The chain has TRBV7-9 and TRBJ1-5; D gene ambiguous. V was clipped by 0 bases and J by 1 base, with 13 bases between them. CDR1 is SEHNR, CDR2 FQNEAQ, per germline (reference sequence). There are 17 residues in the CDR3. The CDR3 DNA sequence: TGTGCCAGCAGCTTAGCGATGGCAGGCGGGAGCAATCAGCCCCAGCATTTT. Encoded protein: CASSLAMAGGSNQPQHF. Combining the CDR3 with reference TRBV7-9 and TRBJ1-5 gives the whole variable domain DTGVSQNPRHKITKRGQNVTFRCDPISEHNRLYWYRQTLGQGPEFLTYFQNEAQLEKSRLLSDRFSAERPKGSFSTLEIQRTEQGDSAMYLCASSLAMAGGSNQPQHFGDGTRLSIL.

The CDR3 here is CASIPGTGLNQPQHF. CDR3 coding DNA: TGTGCCAGCATCCCCGGGACAGGATTAAATCAGCCCCAGCATTTT. The rearrangement links TRBV6-5 to TRBJ1-5; 8 bases agree with TRBD1. Losses at the gene ends were 7 bases for V and 4 bases for J; bases not matched to a gene: 9. This CDR3 contains 15 residues. Germline V CDR1 and CDR2: MNHEY, SVGAGI.

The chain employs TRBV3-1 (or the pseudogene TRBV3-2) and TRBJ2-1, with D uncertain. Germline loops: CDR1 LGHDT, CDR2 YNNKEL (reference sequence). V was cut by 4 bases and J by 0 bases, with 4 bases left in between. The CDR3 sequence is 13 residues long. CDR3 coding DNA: TGTGCCAGCAGCCCCAACTCCTACAATGAGCAGTTCTTC. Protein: CASSPNSYNEQFF.

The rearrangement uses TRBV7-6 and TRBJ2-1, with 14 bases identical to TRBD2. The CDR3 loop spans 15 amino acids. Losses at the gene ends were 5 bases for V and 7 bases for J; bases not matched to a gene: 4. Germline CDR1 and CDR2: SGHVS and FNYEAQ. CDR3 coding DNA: TGTGCCAGCAGCATGGGACTAGCGGGAGTAAATGAGCAGTTCTTC. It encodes CASSMGLAGVNEQFF.

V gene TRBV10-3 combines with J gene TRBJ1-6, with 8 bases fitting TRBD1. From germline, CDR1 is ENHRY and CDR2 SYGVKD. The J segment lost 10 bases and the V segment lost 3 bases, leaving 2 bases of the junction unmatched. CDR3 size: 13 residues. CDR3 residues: CAISDNRGSPLHF. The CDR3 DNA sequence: TGTGCCATCAGTGACAACAGGGGGTCACCCCTCCACTTT.

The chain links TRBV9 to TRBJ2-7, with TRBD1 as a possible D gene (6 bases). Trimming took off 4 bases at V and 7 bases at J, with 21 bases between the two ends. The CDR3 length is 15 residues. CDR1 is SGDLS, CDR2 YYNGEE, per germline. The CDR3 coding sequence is TGTGCCAGCAGCCCATGGCAGGGGTCAGGTTATGAGCAGTACTTC. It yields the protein CASSPWQGSGYEQYF.

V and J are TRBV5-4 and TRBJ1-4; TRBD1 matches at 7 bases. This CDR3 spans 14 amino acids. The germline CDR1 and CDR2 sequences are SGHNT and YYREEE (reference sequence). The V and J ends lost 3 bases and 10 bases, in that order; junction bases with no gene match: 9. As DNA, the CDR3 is TGTGCCAGCAGCTCCCAGGGGGTAGAGGGAAAACTGTTTTTT. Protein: CASSSQGVEGKLFF.

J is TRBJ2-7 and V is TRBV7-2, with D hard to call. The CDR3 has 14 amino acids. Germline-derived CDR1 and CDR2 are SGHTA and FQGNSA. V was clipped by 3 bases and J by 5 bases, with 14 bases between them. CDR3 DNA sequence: TGTGCCAGCAGCTTCGGCCTAGTGGTCCACGAGCAGTACTTC. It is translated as CASSFGLVVHEQYF. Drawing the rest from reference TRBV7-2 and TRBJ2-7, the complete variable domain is GAGVSQSPSNKVTEKGKDVELRCDPISGHTALYWYRQSLGQGLEFLIYFQGNSAPDKSGLPSDRFSAERTGGSVSTLTIQRTQQEDSAVYLCASSFGLVVHEQYFGPGTRLTVT.

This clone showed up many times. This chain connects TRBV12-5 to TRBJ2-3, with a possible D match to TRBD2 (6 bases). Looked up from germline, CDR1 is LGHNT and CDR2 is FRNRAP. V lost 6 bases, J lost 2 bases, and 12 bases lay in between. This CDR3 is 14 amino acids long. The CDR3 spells CASGQRAYTDTQYF. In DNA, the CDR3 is TGTGCTAGTGGGCAGCGGGCCTACACAGATACGCAGTATTTT.

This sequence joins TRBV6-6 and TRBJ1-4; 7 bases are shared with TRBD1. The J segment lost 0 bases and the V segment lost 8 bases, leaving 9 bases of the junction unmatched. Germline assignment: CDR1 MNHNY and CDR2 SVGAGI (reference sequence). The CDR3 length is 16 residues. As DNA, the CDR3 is TGTGCCAGCGGACATCCGCAGGGGGCAACTAATGAAAAACTGTTTTTT. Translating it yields CASGHPQGATNEKLFF.

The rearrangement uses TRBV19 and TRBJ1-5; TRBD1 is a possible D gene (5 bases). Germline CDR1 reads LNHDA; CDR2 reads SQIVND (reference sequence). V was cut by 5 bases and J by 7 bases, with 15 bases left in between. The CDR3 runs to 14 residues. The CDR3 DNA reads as TGTGCCAGTAGTGTGGACGGGGGAGAGCAGCCCCAGCATTTT. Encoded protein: CASSVDGGEQPQHF.

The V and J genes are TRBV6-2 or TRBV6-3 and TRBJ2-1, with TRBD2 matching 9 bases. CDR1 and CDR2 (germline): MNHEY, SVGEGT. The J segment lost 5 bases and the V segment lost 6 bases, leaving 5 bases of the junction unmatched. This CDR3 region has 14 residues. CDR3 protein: CASSRLAANNEQFF. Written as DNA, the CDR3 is TGTGCCAGCAGCCGACTAGCGGCGAACAATGAGCAGTTCTTC.

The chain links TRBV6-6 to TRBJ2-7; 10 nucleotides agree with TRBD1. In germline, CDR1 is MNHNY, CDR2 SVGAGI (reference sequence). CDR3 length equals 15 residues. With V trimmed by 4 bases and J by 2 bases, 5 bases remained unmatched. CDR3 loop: CASSSPGQGTYEQYF. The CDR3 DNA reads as TGTGCCAGCAGTTCCCCGGGACAGGGGACCTACGAGCAGTACTTC.

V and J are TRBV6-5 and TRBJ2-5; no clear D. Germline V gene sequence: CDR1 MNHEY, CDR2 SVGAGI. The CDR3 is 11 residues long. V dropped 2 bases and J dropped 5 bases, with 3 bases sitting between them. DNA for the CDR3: TGTGCCAGCAGTTACCTGGAGACCCAGTACTTC. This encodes CASSYLETQYF.

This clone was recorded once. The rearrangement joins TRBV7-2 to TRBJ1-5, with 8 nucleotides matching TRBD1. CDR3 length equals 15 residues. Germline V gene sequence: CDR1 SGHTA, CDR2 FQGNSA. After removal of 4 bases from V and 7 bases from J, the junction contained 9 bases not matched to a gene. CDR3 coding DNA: TGTGCCAGCAGCTACCTGGACAGGGATCTCCAGCCCCAGCATTTT. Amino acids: CASSYLDRDLQPQHF. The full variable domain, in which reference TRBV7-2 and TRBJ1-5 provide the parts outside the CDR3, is GAGVSQSPSNKVTEKGKDVELRCDPISGHTALYWYRQSLGQGLEFLIYFQGNSAPDKSGLPSDRFSAERTGGSVSTLTIQRTQQEDSAVYLCASSYLDRDLQPQHFGDGTRLSIL.

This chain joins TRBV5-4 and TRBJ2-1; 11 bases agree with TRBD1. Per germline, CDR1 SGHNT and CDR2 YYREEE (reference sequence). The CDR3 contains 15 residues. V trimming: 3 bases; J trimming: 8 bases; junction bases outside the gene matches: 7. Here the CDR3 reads CASSSRDRGFDEQFF. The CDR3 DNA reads TGTGCCAGCAGCTCCCGGGACAGGGGGTTTGATGAGCAGTTCTTC.

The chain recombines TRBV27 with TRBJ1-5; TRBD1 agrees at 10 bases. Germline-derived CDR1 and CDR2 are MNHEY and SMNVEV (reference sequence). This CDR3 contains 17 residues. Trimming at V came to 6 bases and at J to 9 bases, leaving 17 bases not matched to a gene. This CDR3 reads CASSPSAGQGRIRPQHF. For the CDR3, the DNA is TGTGCCAGCAGCCCTTCCGCGGGACAGGGGAGAATTCGGCCCCAGCATTTT.

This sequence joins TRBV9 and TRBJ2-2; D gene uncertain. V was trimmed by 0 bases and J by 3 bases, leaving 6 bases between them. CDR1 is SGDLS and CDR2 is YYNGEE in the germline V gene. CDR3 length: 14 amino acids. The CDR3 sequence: CASSVGVDTGELFF. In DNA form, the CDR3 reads TGTGCCAGCAGCGTAGGAGTTGACACCGGGGAGCTGTTTTTT. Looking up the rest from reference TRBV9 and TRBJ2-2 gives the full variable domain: DSGVTQTPKHLITATGQRVTLRCSPRSGDLSVYWYQQSLDQGLQFLIQYYNGEERAKGNILERFSAQQFPDLHSELNLSSLELGDSALYFCASSVGVDTGELFFGEGSRLTVL.

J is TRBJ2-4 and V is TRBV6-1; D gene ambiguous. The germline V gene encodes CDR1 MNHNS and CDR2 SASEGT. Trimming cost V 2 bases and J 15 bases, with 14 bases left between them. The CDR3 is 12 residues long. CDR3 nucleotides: TGTGCCAGCAGTGAATCCGTCACTTCCCCGTACTTC. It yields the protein CASSESVTSPYF.

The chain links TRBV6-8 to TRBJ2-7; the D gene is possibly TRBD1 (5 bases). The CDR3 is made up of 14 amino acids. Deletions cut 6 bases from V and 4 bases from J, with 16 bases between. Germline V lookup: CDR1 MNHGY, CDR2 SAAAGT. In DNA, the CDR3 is TGTGCCAGCAGGGACATGACTTCACTATACGAGCAGTACTTC. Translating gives CASRDMTSLYEQYF.

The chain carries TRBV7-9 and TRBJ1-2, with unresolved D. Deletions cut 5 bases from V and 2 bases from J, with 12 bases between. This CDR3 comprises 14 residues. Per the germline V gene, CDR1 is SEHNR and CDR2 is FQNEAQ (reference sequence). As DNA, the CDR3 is TGTGCCAGCAGCGCCACTATGGAGAACTATGGCTACACCTTC. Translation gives CASSATMENYGYTF.

The DNA of the CDR3 is TGTGCCAGCAGTTTGGCTTCACCGAACACTGAAGCTTTCTTT. This translates into CASSLASPNTEAFF. The V and J genes are TRBV27 and TRBJ1-1, with D unclear. Looked up from germline, CDR1 is MNHEY and CDR2 is SMNVEV (reference sequence). V lost 3 bases and J lost 1, with 9 bases in between. CDR3 length equals 14 residues.

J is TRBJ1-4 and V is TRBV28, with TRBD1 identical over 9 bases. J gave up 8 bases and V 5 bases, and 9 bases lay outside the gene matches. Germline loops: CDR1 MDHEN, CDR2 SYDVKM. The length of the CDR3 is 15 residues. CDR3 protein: CASSGTGTGREKLFF. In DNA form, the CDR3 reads TGTGCCAGCAGTGGCACCGGGACAGGGCGGGAAAAACTGTTTTTT.

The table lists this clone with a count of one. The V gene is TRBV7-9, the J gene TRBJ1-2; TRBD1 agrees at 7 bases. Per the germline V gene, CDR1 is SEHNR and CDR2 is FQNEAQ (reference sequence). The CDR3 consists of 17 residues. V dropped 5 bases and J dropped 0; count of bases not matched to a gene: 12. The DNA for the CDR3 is TGTGCCAGCAGCCTCCAGGGGACAGCTAGAGCTAACTATGGCTACACCTTC. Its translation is CASSLQGTARANYGYTF.

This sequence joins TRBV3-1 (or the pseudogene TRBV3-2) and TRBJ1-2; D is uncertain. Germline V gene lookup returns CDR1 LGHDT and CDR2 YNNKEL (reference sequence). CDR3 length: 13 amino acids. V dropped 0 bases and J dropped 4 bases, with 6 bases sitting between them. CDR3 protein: CASSQEGSYGYTF. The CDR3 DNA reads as TGTGCCAGCAGCCAAGAGGGCAGCTATGGCTACACCTTC.